This T cell receptor (beta chain) was observed in a study of CD8 T cells in ankylosing spondylitis. Overall study findings and caveats: Seven to nine highly homologous variants formed a TCR beta motif that appeared characteristic of ankylosing spondylitis blood.

This clonotype has at least ten counts. Its antigen is currently unknown. TCRdb called the 5' RACE reads again in MiXCR, with one record for every CDR3 protein. The data hold about 130,000 distinct CDR3 sequences, with 11% observed a single time. V was shortened by 4 bases and J by 2 bases, with 9 bases between the two germline ends. The CDR3 has 13 residues. Per the germline V gene, CDR1 is SQVTM and CDR2 is ANQGSEA. The receptor comes from a female donor with ankylosing spondylitis or in good health (not recorded which). J is TRBJ2-1 and V is TRBV29-1; D is ambiguous. Input material: blood, either unsorted or a sorted T cell fraction (not recorded which). CDR3 bases: TGCAGCGTTGTTCAGTGGCCCTACAATGAGCAGTTCTTC. The encoded protein is CSVVQWPYNEQFF.